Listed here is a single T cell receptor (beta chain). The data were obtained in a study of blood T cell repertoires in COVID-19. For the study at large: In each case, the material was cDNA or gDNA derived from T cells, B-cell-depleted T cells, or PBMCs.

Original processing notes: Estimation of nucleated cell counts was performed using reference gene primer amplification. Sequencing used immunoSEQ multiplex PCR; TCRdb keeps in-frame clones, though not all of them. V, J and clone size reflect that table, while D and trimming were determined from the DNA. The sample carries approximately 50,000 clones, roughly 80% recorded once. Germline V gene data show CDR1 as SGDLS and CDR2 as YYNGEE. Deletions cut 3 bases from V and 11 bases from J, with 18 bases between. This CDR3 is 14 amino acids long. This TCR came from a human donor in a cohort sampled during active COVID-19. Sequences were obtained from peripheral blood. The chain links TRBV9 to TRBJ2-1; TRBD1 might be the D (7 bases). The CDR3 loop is CASSGGDSSSKQFF. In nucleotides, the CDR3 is TGTGCCAGCAGCGGGGGGGACAGCTCCTCCAAGCAGTTCTTC. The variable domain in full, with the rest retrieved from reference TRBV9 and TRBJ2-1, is DSGVTQTPKHLITATGQRVTLRCSPRSGDLSVYWYQQSLDQGLQFLIQYYNGEERAKGNILERFSAQQFPDLHSELNLSSLELGDSALYFCASSGGDSSSKQFFGPGTRLTVL.